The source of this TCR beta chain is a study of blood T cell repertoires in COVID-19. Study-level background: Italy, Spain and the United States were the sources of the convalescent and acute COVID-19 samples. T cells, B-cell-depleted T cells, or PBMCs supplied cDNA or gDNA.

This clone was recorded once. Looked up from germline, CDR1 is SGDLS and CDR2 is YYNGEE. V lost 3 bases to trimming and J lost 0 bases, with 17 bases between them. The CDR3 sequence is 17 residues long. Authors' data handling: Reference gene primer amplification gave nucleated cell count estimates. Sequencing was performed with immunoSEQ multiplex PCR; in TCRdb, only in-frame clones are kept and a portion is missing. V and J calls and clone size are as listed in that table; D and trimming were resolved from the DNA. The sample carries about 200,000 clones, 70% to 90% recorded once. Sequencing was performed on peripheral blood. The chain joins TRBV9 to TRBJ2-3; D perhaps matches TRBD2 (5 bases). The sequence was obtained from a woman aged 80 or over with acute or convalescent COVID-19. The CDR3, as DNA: TGTGCCAGCAGCGCCCCTCTCCATCGGGGAAGCACAGATACGCAGTATTTT. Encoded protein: CASSAPLHRGSTDTQYF.